The text below deals with one T cell receptor (beta chain). The antigen it binds to is not known. Base quality data are lacking; no much larger clone is found one base away. Whole blood was collected in K2EDTA tubes by collaborating institutions according to the institutions' own protocols. For TCRbeta analysis, collaborators shipped samples as frozen whole blood, isolated PBMCs, or DNA extracted from either of those sample types. The CDR3 measures 13 amino acids from cysteine to phenylalanine. Only the CDR3 part of the read is kept: 39 bases, read in frame from the first base. V is reduced by 2 bases and J by 7 bases, leaving a spacing of 11 bases between them. The CDR1 and CDR2 encoded by the germline V gene are MRHNA and SNTAGT. The data are from a study of blood T cell repertoires in COVID-19 (dated by TCRdb to 2020 to 2021). Background on the whole study: Collaborator samples came from the United States, Italy and Spain and covered acute and convalescent phases of COVID-19. The material from the prospective study consisted of cDNA or gDNA derived from T cells, B-cell-depleted T cells, or PBMCs. Subjects who had been exposed to COVID-19, were actively infected with it, or had recovered from it provided the deeply sampled blood TCRbeta repertoires that made up the dataset. The repertoires were released in a freely available public database meant as a resource for research on the immune response to SARS-CoV-2. Samples were obtained from the ongoing ImmuneRACE study (first 160 participants) and from over a thousand subjects provided by 6 global collaborators. A de-identified subject ID, COVID-19 status, age in years and sex were almost always included in the sample metadata. Where available, HLA class I and class II types were obtained from metadata supplied by the sample provider rather than from assay-based typing. Results the study describes overall, beyond this receptor: The amount of clinical and demographic metadata varied by source and participant and was provided uncurated.

TCRbeta CDR3 regions were amplified from genomic DNA by means of the immunoSEQ Assay, a bias-controlled multiplex PCR. The paper's data handling went like this. The number of nucleated cells in each sample was estimated by amplification of reference gene primers within the assay. Sequence reads were collapsed and filtered to measure the absolute abundance of every unique TCRbeta CDR3 rearrangement. For each sample, productive Simpson clonality was calculated by taking the square root of Simpson's diversity index across productive rearrangements. Entries here come from immuneACCESS through TCRdb and include only in-frame sequences with V and J called. Some clones fail to appear in such tables; in the studies checked, an unresolved V gene covers under half of the shortfall, and the cause of the remainder is unknown. V and J calls and clone size follow that table, whereas D and trimming were derived from the DNA. The sample table holds 150,000 to 200,000 clones, of which 88% were seen once. The top ten hold 5% to 6.5% of the sample.

Sequences were obtained from peripheral blood. The sequence came from a man aged 35 to 55 with active or convalescent COVID-19. The chain uses TRBV6-4 and TRBJ2-5, with a tentative D gene TRBD2 over 6 matching bases. The bases read TGTGCCAGCAGTGACAGGTCCGGGGGGACCCAGTACTTC. It is translated as CASSDRSGGTQYF.